This TCR beta chain emerged from a study of cytomegalovirus exposure and HLA in healthy donors. The study's findings and limits: Specificity of three CMV-associated chains for CMV antigens was verified in vitro. The study flagged about 150 TCR beta chains as cytomegalovirus-associated.

About this clone: Its antigen is not known.

The CDR3 is 15 residues long. CDR1 MNHEY and CDR2 SMNVEV come from the germline V gene (reference sequence). V was clipped by 7 bases and J by 5 bases; unmatched bases: 11. Clones were read by immunoSEQ multiplex PCR, and TCRdb kept only the in-frame ones, dropping some. Among over 250,000 clones, about 86% were seen once, and the ten largest hold 0.95% to 1.1%. Sample: PBMCs. The V and J genes are TRBV27 and TRBJ2-1, with 7 bases lining up with TRBD1. The source is a woman between 18 and 30 years old in good health and CMV-seronegative. Here the CDR3 DNA reads TGTGCCAGCACCAGGGGACAGCGTAACAACAATGAGCAGTTCTTC. Its protein product is CASTRGQRNNNEQFF.